Each of the 17 T cell receptor beta chains below was sequenced from the same sample in a study of cytotoxic CD8 clonotypes in ibrutinib-treated CLL. The data were produced by immunoSEQ multiplex PCR, yet TCRdb's version contains in-frame clones alone and is incomplete. This table holds fewer than 80,000 clones, roughly 50% found once. Sequenced here: PBMCs, sampled after 12 months of ibrutinib treatment. The receptors originated from a human donor with chronic lymphocytic leukemia.

Here the CDR3 DNA reads TGTGCCAGCACCCCCCAGAAAGCGAACACCGGGGAGCTGTTTTTT. This encodes CASTPQKANTGELFF. The rearrangement links TRBV2 to TRBJ2-2; no definite D call. Germline values: CDR1 SNHLY, CDR2 FYNNEI. This CDR3 contains 15 residues. V lost 7 bases and J 0 bases, leaving 12 bases between the germline ends.

The chain joins TRBV12-5 to TRBJ2-7, with D hard to call. The CDR3 totals 12 residues. Looked up from germline, CDR1 is LGHNT and CDR2 is FRNRAP. V lost 6 bases and J 6 bases, leaving 12 bases between the germline ends. CDR3 residues: CASGHGEPEQYV. The CDR3 DNA follows: TGTGCTAGTGGGCACGGTGAGCCCGAGCAGTACGTC.

The chain links TRBV19 to TRBJ2-2; TRBD2 aligns across 10 bases. Trimming removed 4 bases from V and 5 bases from J; junction bases left unmatched: 7. The CDR3 extends over 16 amino acids. Germline assignment: CDR1 LNHDA and CDR2 SQIVND (reference sequence). CDR3 loop: CASSSLAGVTTGELFF. The CDR3 DNA sequence: TGTGCCAGTAGTAGTCTAGCGGGAGTAACTACCGGGGAGCTGTTTTTT.

The CDR3 DNA is TGTGCCAGTAGTCTAACGGCTAGAAACGCCTACGAGCAGTACTTC. Its protein product is CASSLTARNAYEQYF. The chain has TRBV19 and TRBJ2-7; D gene ambiguous. This CDR3 contains 15 residues. Per germline, CDR1 LNHDA and CDR2 SQIVND (reference sequence). V dropped 5 bases and J dropped 2 bases, with 16 bases sitting between them.

The chain has TRBV5-1 and TRBJ1-3; D unclear. The CDR3 sequence is 13 residues long. The V and J ends lost 4 bases and 4 bases respectively, with 9 bases between them. Germline values: CDR1 SGHRS, CDR2 YFSETQ. CDR3 region: CASSGLTGNTIYF. The DNA for the CDR3 is TGCGCCAGCAGCGGGTTGACAGGAAACACCATATATTTT.

The J gene is TRBJ2-3, the V gene TRBV11-3; D assignment may be TRBD1 or TRBD2 (6 bases each). The V gene's germline CDR1 is SGHNT and CDR2 YENEEA. Trimming removed 0 bases at V and 7 bases at J, with 17 bases between. This CDR3 comprises 16 residues. The CDR3 spells CASSLEGGSRGNTQYF. In nucleotides, the CDR3 is TGTGCCAGCAGCTTAGAAGGGGGGTCCCGCGGTAATACGCAGTATTTT. Complete variable domain (other parts from reference TRBV11-3 and TRBJ2-3): EAGVVQSPRYKIIEKKQPVAFWCNPISGHNTLYWYLQNLGQGPELLIRYENEEAVDDSQLPKDRFSAERLKGVDSTLKIQPAELGDSAVYLCASSLEGGSRGNTQYFGPGTRLTVL.

A remark on this clone: This sample also contains other DNA sequences that code for the same CDR3. This chain uses TRBV5-6 with TRBJ2-5; D not certain. This CDR3 spans 11 amino acids. Germline CDR1 is SGHDT and CDR2 is YYEEEE. The V and J ends lost 2 bases and 2 bases respectively, with 1 base between them. Here the CDR3 reads CASSFQETQYF. DNA for the CDR3: TGTGCCAGCAGCTTTCAAGAGACCCAGTACTTC.

The chain recombines TRBV14 with TRBJ2-1, with 8 nucleotides matching TRBD2. V lost 4 bases to trimming and J lost 9 bases; unmatched junction nucleotides: 11. Germline CDR1 is SGHDN and CDR2 is FVKESK. This CDR3 is 15 amino acids long. The CDR3 nucleotides read TGTGCCAGCAGCCGGCCGGGAGGGAGAAAAGCTGAGCAGTTCTTC. Protein product: CASSRPGGRKAEQFF.

This clone was detected only once. V gene TRBV18 combines with J gene TRBJ1-2; D perhaps matches TRBD1 (5 bases). Germline CDR1 KGHSH, CDR2 LQKENI. This CDR3 region has 11 residues. V dropped 6 bases and J dropped 8 bases, with 10 bases sitting between them. Here the CDR3 reads CASSTRVGYTF. CDR3 nucleotide sequence: TGTGCCAGCTCCACCAGGGTCGGCTACACCTTC.

The chain is built from TRBV7-2 and TRBJ1-2, with 10 bases that match TRBD1. The V and J ends lost 0 bases and 6 bases, in that order; junction bases with no gene match: 4. This CDR3 spans 15 amino acids. The germline V gene encodes CDR1 SGHTA and CDR2 FQGNSA. Here the CDR3 reads CASSLAGTGVHGYTF. DNA of the CDR3: TGTGCCAGCAGCTTAGCCGGGACAGGGGTCCATGGCTACACCTTC.

The chain recombines TRBV6-5 with TRBJ2-3, with 7 bases that match TRBD2. Germline CDR1 and CDR2: MNHEY and SVGAGI. After removal of 3 bases from V and 4 bases from J, the junction contained 10 bases not matched to a gene. The CDR3 has 16 amino acids. This CDR3 reads CASSYWVGGSADTQYF. In nucleotides, the CDR3 is TGTGCCAGCAGTTATTGGGTGGGAGGGTCCGCAGATACGCAGTATTTT.

J is TRBJ2-1 and V is TRBV6-5; D is undetermined. This CDR3 has 11 residues. Trimming stripped 2 bases from V and 10 bases from J, with 6 bases between. CDR1 is MNHEY and CDR2 is SVGAGI in the germline V gene. CDR3 DNA: TGTGCCAGCAGTTACGCCGGAGAGCAGTTCTTC. This translates into CASSYAGEQFF.

This chain uses TRBV9 with TRBJ2-7; TRBD2 matches 8 bases. CDR3 length equals 19 residues. Trimming at V came to 3 bases and at J to 4 bases, leaving 21 bases not matched to a gene. The germline V gene encodes CDR1 SGDLS and CDR2 YYNGEE. The CDR3 spells CASSAGGGHGSGREYEQYF. DNA of the CDR3: TGTGCCAGCAGCGCGGGGGGAGGGCATGGGAGCGGGAGAGAATACGAGCAGTACTTC.

This clone was picked up many times. The J gene is TRBJ2-1, the V gene TRBV2; 9 bases match TRBD2. The CDR3 has 12 residues. The germline CDR1 and CDR2 sequences are SNHLY and FYNNEI. V dropped 8 bases and J dropped 10; count of bases not matched to a gene: 6. The DNA for the CDR3 is TGTGCCAGCTTCGGGGCGGGAGGGGAGCAGTTCTTC. Translating it yields CASFGAGGEQFF.

Only a few counts were recorded for this clone. The chain is built from TRBV27 and TRBJ2-2, with TRBD2 matching 11 bases. The length of the CDR3 is 16 residues. Trimming removed 6 bases from V and 4 bases from J; junction bases left unmatched: 7. In germline, CDR1 is MNHEY, CDR2 SMNVEV (reference sequence). The CDR3 reads CASRLSGGAATGELFF. DNA for the CDR3: TGTGCCAGCAGACTTAGCGGGGGGGCCGCCACCGGGGAGCTGTTTTTT.

The chain couples TRBV18 to TRBJ1-2; D uncertain. Trimming stripped 3 bases from V and 6 bases from J, with 14 bases between. CDR3 size: 14 residues. In germline, CDR1 is KGHSH, CDR2 LQKENI. CDR3 in amino acids: CASSPVNPRDGYTF. The CDR3 DNA follows: TGTGCCAGCTCACCCGTCAACCCCCGGGATGGCTACACCTTC.

The chain links TRBV5-1 to TRBJ2-1; D gene unclear. This CDR3 has 16 amino acids. In germline, CDR1 is SGHRS, CDR2 YFSETQ. V was cut by 2 bases and J by 0 bases, with 12 bases left in between. CDR3 bases: TGCGCCAGCAGCTTATCTGTTAGTGGCTCCTACAATGAGCAGTTCTTC. This encodes CASSLSVSGSYNEQFF.